Each of the 19 T cell receptor beta chains below was sequenced from the same sample in a study of human T cells and chemical hapten exposure. Each CDR3 protein is one row after TCRdb ran MiXCR on the RACE reads. The sample includes approximately 79,000 distinct CDR3 sequences, around 7.9% of them seen just once. The sample's time point: pre-sensitization, week 0. Sample treatment: therapeutic diphenylcyclopropenone sensitization with weekly scalp DPC. The sample here was whole blood, taken in connection with sensitization to the hapten diphenylcyclopropenone (DPC). The receptors derive from a man in his forties with alopecia areata. Some clones in this sample may be carry-over from other donors' samples.

This clonotype was seen repeatedly, ten times or more. The CDR3 DNA is TGCAGCGTTGTCCTTCAGGGAGGCTCCGAGACCCAGTACTTC. Protein: CSVVLQGGSETQYF. The V call is TRBV29-1, the J call TRBJ2-5, with a weak D call TRBD2 (6 bases). The CDR3 length is 14 residues. Germline V lookup: CDR1 SQVTM, CDR2 ANQGSEA. V was cut by 4 bases and J by 5 bases, with 17 bases left in between.

The rearrangement uses TRBV29-1 and TRBJ2-1, with 7 bases that match TRBD2. CDR1 and CDR2 (germline): SQVTM, ANQGSEA. With V trimmed by 5 bases and J by 0 bases, 13 bases remained unmatched. The CDR3 spans 17 residues. This CDR3 reads CSVPSLGGSPSYNEQFF. The CDR3 DNA sequence: TGCAGCGTTCCCTCCTTGGGGGGGAGCCCCTCCTACAATGAGCAGTTCTTC.

This clonotype was seen only a few times. The V call is TRBV7-9, the J call TRBJ2-1; the match to TRBD1 covers 9 bases. Germline CDR1 SEHNR, CDR2 FQNEAQ (reference sequence). V lost 6 bases and J lost 0; bases outside the gene matches: 15. CDR3 length: 19 residues. The CDR3 nucleotides are TGTGCCAGCAGTCCTGACCGGGACAGGGTGTCCGCCTCCTACAATGAGCAGTTCTTC. Protein product: CASSPDRDRVSASYNEQFF.

This clonotype was counted only a few times. The CDR3 sequence is CASSSAEVFEKLFF. The DNA of the CDR3 is TGTGCCAGCAGTTCCGCTGAGGTTTTCGAAAAACTGTTTTTT. The J gene is TRBJ1-4, the V gene TRBV27; D gene uncertain. The germline V gene encodes CDR1 MNHEY and CDR2 SMNVEV (reference sequence). Trimming left V 4 bases short and J 8 bases short, with 14 bases between. The CDR3 length is 14 residues.

In its sample, this clonotype was seen many times. The chain has TRBV7-9 and TRBJ2-1, with a possible D match to TRBD2 (5 bases). CDR3 length: 13 amino acids. V was trimmed by 6 bases and J by 9 bases, leaving 15 bases between them. The germline V gene encodes CDR1 SEHNR and CDR2 FQNEAQ (reference sequence). CDR3 nucleotide sequence: TGTGCCAGCAGGATAGCGCGGACCGCTGAGCAGTTCTTC. Its translation: CASRIARTAEQFF.

In this sample, this clonotype turned up a few times. The J gene is TRBJ2-7, the V gene TRBV6-5; 10 bases match TRBD2. V was pared by 5 bases and J by 1 base, with 5 bases of the junction left unmatched. From germline, CDR1 is MNHEY and CDR2 SVGAGI. The CDR3 loop spans 15 amino acids. Written as DNA, the CDR3 is TGTGCCAGCAGTGCTACTAGCGGGATGTCCTACGAGCAGTACGTC. Its translation is CASSATSGMSYEQYV.

The gene calls are TRBV7-3 and TRBJ1-2; D unresolved. CDR3 length: 13 amino acids. The ends were cut back, 4 bases at V and 2 bases at J, with 8 bases in the middle. Germline CDR1 SGHTA, CDR2 FQGTGA. In DNA, the CDR3 is TGTGCCAGCAGCTCCCTACCCAACTATGGCTACACCTTC. Translated: CASSSLPNYGYTF.

The table lists this clonotype with a few counts. CDR3 DNA: TGTGCCAGCAGCTTAGTTTTGGGAGGCGCCGCCGGGGAGCTGTTTTTT. Residues: CASSLVLGGAAGELFF. The chain joins TRBV7-8 to TRBJ2-2; D is perhaps TRBD2 (6 bases). The germline V gene has CDR1 SGHVS and CDR2 FQNEAQ. V shed 1 base and J shed 6 bases, with 15 bases lying between them. The CDR3 is made up of 16 amino acids.

This clonotype has just a few counts. The V call is TRBV5-4, the J call TRBJ2-5; 9 nucleotides match TRBD1. Per germline, CDR1 SGHNT and CDR2 YYREEE (reference sequence). V trimming: 0 bases; J trimming: 14 bases; junction bases outside the gene matches: 5. The CDR3 runs 12 residues. CDR3 DNA: TGTGCCAGCAGCTTGGATCAGGGACAGGGCTACTTC. Its translation: CASSLDQGQGYF.

This clonotype appeared a single time. The chain has TRBV30 and TRBJ2-2; no definite D call. The length of the CDR3 is 12 residues. Germline assignment: CDR1 GTSNPN and CDR2 SVGIG (reference sequence). V was clipped by 0 bases and J by 6 bases, with 5 bases between them. The CDR3 here is CAWSVGPGELFF. CDR3 DNA: TGTGCCTGGAGTGTGGGTCCCGGGGAGCTGTTTTTT.

This clonotype was seen a handful of times. The gene calls are TRBV14 and TRBJ1-3, with 9 bases lining up with TRBD1. This CDR3 is built from 16 residues. With 6 bases clipped from V and 0 bases from J, the junction kept 6 bases outside the gene matches. The V gene's germline CDR1 is SGHDN and CDR2 FVKESK. The CDR3 protein is CASSSETGGSGNTIYF. The CDR3 nucleotides read TGTGCCAGCAGTTCTGAGACAGGGGGCTCTGGAAACACCATATATTTT.

A few counts support this clonotype. The rearrangement joins TRBV5-6 to TRBJ1-5, with TRBD1 identical over 8 bases. This CDR3 has 17 residues. Germline values: CDR1 SGHDT, CDR2 YYEEEE. V shed 3 bases and J 7 bases; nucleotides not matched to a gene: 15. As DNA, the CDR3 is TGTGCCAGCAGCTCCGGACAGGGTCGGGGTTCGGTGCAGCCCCAGCATTTT. It translates to CASSSGQGRGSVQPQHF.

Note on this clonotype: This sequence may be a read error, since a much larger clone differs from it by one base. V and J are TRBV9 and TRBJ2-3; D assignment may be TRBD1 or TRBD2 (5 bases each). Per germline, CDR1 SGDLS and CDR2 YYNGEE. This CDR3 contains 16 residues. V lost 0 bases and J 1 base, leaving 12 bases between the germline ends. CDR3 protein: CASSVGSRDGTDTQYF. Written as DNA, the CDR3 is TGTGCCAGCAGCGTAGGTTCCCGGGACGGCACAGATACGCAGTATTTT.

This clonotype has just a few counts. The chain combines TRBV11-2 with TRBJ2-1; 14 nucleotides line up with TRBD2. J was trimmed by 7 bases and V by 5 bases; bases with no gene match: 13. The CDR3 is made up of 18 amino acids. Germline-derived CDR1 and CDR2 are SGHAT and FQNNGV. CDR3 sequence reads: CASSPPFSGTSGSNEQFF. The CDR3 DNA follows: TGTGCCAGCAGCCCCCCTTTTTCGGGGACTAGCGGGAGTAATGAGCAGTTCTTC. Based on the CDR3 plus reference TRBV11-2 and TRBJ2-1, the full variable domain is EAGVAQSPRYKIIEKRQSVAFWCNPISGHATLYWYQQILGQGPKLLIQFQNNGVVDDSQLPKDRFSAERLKGVDSTLKIQPAKLEDSAVYLCASSPPFSGTSGSNEQFFGPGTRLTVL.

This clonotype came up a few times. V and J are TRBV12-5 and TRBJ1-5; D gene uncertain. Trimming cost V 3 bases and J 5 bases, with 14 bases left between them. The CDR3 runs 15 residues. Looked up from germline, CDR1 is LGHNT and CDR2 is FRNRAP. The CDR3 DNA is TGTGCTAGTGGTTTAAGTGGAGGATTGGATCAGCCCCAGCATTTT. Amino acids: CASGLSGGLDQPQHF.

This clonotype was counted a few times. The chain combines TRBV7-9 with TRBJ2-3; TRBD2 matches at 10 bases. Germline CDR1 is SEHNR and CDR2 is FQNEAQ (reference sequence). The CDR3 loop spans 16 amino acids. After removal of 5 bases from V and 5 bases from J, the junction contained 10 bases not matched to a gene. The CDR3 protein is CASSSLLAGAGDTQYF. The DNA of the CDR3 is TGTGCCAGCAGCAGCCTCCTAGCGGGAGCCGGAGATACGCAGTATTTT.

This chain connects TRBV12-3 or TRBV12-4 to TRBJ2-2, with 7 bases that match TRBD1. The CDR3 runs to 14 residues. With 6 bases clipped from V and 6 bases from J, the junction kept 7 bases outside the gene matches. The CDR3 DNA reads as TGTGCCAGCAGATCCACAGGGGTCCCCGGGGAGCTGTTTTTT. Encoded protein: CASRSTGVPGELFF.

This clonotype occurred a few times. The rearrangement uses TRBV19 and TRBJ2-1, with TRBD2 identical over 9 bases. The CDR3 covers 13 residues. The V gene end was trimmed by 4 bases and the J gene end by 12 bases; junction bases not matched to a gene: 7. Germline lookup yields CDR1 LNHDA and CDR2 SQIVND (reference sequence). This chain's CDR3 is CASSTASGNRQFF. In nucleotides, the CDR3 is TGTGCCAGTAGTACCGCTAGCGGGAACCGGCAGTTCTTC.

The V gene is TRBV19, the J gene TRBJ1-5, with TRBD1 as a possible D gene (6 bases). Trimming removed 5 bases from V and 1 base from J, with 9 bases in between. Germline CDR1 and CDR2: LNHDA and SQIVND (reference sequence). This CDR3 has 14 amino acids. Here the CDR3 reads CASSVGGSNQPQHF. DNA of the CDR3: TGTGCCAGTAGTGTAGGGGGAAGCAATCAGCCCCAGCATTTT.